Shown below are 5 T cell receptor beta chains from a single sample sequenced in a study of graft-versus-host responses after intestinal transplantation. The method was immunoSEQ multiplex PCR; TCRdb's version includes in-frame clones alone and lacks a portion of them. The repertoire includes 70,000 to 95,000 clones, 85% to 95% of them detected once, and around 1.1% sits in the top ten. No antigen has been identified for these receptors. Sequenced here: unstimulated CD8+ T cells sorted from spleen or lymph node cells, sampled before transplant. Receptors originate from a human donor who was the organ donor for an intestinal transplant.

The CDR3 coding sequence is TGTGCCAGCAGCGCGACTGGCATCTCCTACAATGAGCAGTTCTTC. It specifies CASSATGISYNEQFF. The rearrangement joins TRBV9 to TRBJ2-1; no firm D call. Trimming left V 3 bases short and J 0 bases short, with 10 bases between. Germline-derived CDR1 and CDR2 are SGDLS and YYNGEE. The CDR3 is 15 residues long.

The V and J genes are TRBV28 and TRBJ2-1; D possibly corresponds to TRBD2 (6 bases). V lost 4 bases and J 5 bases, leaving 12 bases between the germline ends. CDR1 and CDR2 from the germline V gene are MDHEN and SYDVKM. This CDR3 comprises 14 residues. CDR3 sequence (DNA): TGTGCCAGCAGTTGGCGGGAAGGGGACAATGAGCAGTTCTTC. Amino acids: CASSWREGDNEQFF. Full variable domain (outside the CDR3, taken from reference TRBV28 and TRBJ2-1): DVKVTQSSRYLVKRTGEKVFLECVQDMDHENMFWYRQDPGLGLRLIYFSYDVKMKEKGDIPEGYSVSREKKERFSLILESASTNQTSMYLCASSWREGDNEQFFGPGTRLTVL.

This chain joins TRBV5-1 and TRBJ2-5; D is unclear. The J call is in doubt because the DNA end fits TRBJ2-7 better. The CDR3 extends over 11 amino acids. Germline values: CDR1 SGHRS, CDR2 YFSETQ. The CDR3 DNA reads as TGCGCCAGCAGCGGTTCCTACGAGCAGTACTTC. It is translated as CASSGSYEQYF.

This chain uses TRBV5-6 with TRBJ1-2, with TRBD1 identical over 8 bases. This CDR3 is built from 15 residues. The V and J ends lost 4 bases and 4 bases, in that order; junction bases with no gene match: 9. CDR1 is SGHDT and CDR2 is YYEEEE in the germline V gene. The CDR3 nucleotides are TGTGCCAGCAGCCTTCCATCCACAGGGGGCTATGGCTACACCTTC. It yields the protein CASSLPSTGGYGYTF.

The chain joins TRBV29-1 to TRBJ2-3; no definite D call. V lost 5 bases, J lost 5 bases, and 8 bases lay in between. The CDR3 length is 11 residues. The V gene's germline CDR1 is SQVTM and CDR2 ANQGSEA. CDR3 DNA: TGCAGCGTTCTGTTCGTAGATACGCAGTATTTT. Translating it yields CSVLFVDTQYF.